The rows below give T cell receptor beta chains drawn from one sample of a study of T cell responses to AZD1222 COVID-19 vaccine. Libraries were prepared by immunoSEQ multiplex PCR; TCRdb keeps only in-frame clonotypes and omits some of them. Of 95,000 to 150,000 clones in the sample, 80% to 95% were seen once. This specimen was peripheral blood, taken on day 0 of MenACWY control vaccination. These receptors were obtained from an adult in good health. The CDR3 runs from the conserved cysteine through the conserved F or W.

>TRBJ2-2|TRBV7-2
CASKRSTGELFF
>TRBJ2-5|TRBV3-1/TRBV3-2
CASRDDRETQYF
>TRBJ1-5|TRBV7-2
CASSSTLYQPQHF
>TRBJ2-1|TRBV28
CASSSPYNTYNEQFF
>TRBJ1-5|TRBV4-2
CASSQGLRWGQGGNQPQHF
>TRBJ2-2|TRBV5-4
CASSLGRGPRDTGELFF
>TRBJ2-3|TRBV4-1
CASSQDRGGAGTADTQYF
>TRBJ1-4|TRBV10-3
CAISESWVPEATNEKLFF
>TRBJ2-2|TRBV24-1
CATSDFLPGLGHTGELFF
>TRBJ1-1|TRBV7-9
CASSSSPTGNTEAFF
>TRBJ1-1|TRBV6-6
CASTLREGTEAFF
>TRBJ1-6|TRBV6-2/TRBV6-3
CASSYPGQDDALHF
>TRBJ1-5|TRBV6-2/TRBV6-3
CASSYELRVGDQPQHF
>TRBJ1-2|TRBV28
CASSSSGGASGYTF
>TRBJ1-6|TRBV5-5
CASSPNDRGDSPLHF
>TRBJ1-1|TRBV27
CASSLSVPGATGNTEAFF
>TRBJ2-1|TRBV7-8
CASSSTTEQFF
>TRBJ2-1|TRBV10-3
CAISEGPLSASAYNEQFF
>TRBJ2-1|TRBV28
CASSLAGLAGGTWNEQFF
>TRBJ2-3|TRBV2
CASTRAASTDTQYF
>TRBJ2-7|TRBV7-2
CASSLARLAYEQYF
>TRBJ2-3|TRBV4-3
CASSYLGSDTQYF
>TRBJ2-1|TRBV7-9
CASSPGQYNEQFF
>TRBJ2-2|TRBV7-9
CASNGQRAGELFF